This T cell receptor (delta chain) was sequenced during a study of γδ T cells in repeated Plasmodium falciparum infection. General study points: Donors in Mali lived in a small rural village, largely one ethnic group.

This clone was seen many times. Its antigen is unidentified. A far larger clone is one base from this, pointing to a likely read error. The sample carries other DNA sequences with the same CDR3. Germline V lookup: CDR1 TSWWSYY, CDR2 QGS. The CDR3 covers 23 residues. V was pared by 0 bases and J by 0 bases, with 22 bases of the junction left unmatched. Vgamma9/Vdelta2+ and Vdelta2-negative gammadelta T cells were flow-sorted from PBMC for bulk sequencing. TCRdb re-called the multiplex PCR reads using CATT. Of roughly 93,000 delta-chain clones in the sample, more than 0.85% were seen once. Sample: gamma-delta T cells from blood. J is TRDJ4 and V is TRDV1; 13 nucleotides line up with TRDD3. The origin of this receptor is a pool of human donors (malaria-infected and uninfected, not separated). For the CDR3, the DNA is TGTGCTCTTGGGGAACTTCCAACCCGATCCATACTGGGGGATACGCTAACGCCCAGACCCCTGATCTTT. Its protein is CALGELPTRSILGDTLTPRPLIF.